These 25 T cell receptor beta chains originate from one sample sequenced in a study of T-cell reconstitution after alpha-beta-depleted transplantation in children. The authors prepared the TCRbeta library with unique molecular identifiers. A single record per CDR3 protein comes from TCRdb applying MiXCR to the PCR reads. The table lists a few hundred thousand distinct CDR3 sequences, about 9.4% of them singletons, with 2% to 3% in the top ten. This specimen consisted of PBMCs from the stem cell graft donor, obtained from the stem cell graft. These receptors all come from a human donor who donated a stem cell graft to a child with acute lymphoblastic leukemia.

The chain is built from TRBV5-1 and TRBJ2-3; TRBD1 agrees at 7 bases. CDR1 SGHRS and CDR2 YFSETQ come from the germline V gene. The CDR3 consists of 17 residues. Trimming at V came to 2 bases and at J to 0 bases, leaving 9 bases not matched to a gene. The DNA of the CDR3 is TGCGCCAGCAGCTTTAAACGGGACAGCCAAAGCACAGATACGCAGTATTTT. Residues: CASSFKRDSQSTDTQYF.

This clonotype was observed at least ten times. The V gene is TRBV20-1, the J gene TRBJ2-2; D gene uncertain. The germline gives CDR1 DFQATT, CDR2 SNEGSKA (reference sequence). The V end was cut by 0 bases, the J end by 5 bases, with 25 bases between. This CDR3 spans 19 amino acids. The CDR3 nucleotides read TGCAGTGCTAGAGATTTACGTTCCAACGCTTCTCCGTTGACCGGGGAGCTGTTTTTT. Its translation is CSARDLRSNASPLTGELFF.

This clonotype was counted many times. At one of its ends the junction is not consistent with the germline gene, which may arise from a read error. The chain has TRBV20-1 and TRBJ2-3, with D perhaps matching TRBD1 (6 bases). The CDR3 is 14 residues long. Germline V lookup: CDR1 DFQATT, CDR2 SNEGSKA (reference sequence). The DNA for the CDR3 is TGCAGTGCCAGAGACAGGATTAGCACAGATACGCAGTATTTT. Translated, it gives CSARDRISTDTQYF.

This clonotype was picked up many times. J is TRBJ2-1 and V is TRBV12-3 or TRBV12-4, with TRBD1 identical over 7 bases. The junction had 9 bases not matched to a gene; V was cut back by 2 bases and J by 14 bases. The CDR3 totals 13 residues. The CDR3 here is CASSLLQGSEKFF. The CDR3 DNA sequence: TGTGCCAGCAGTTTATTACAGGGGAGTGAAAAGTTCTTC.

This clonotype was counted only a few times. The rearrangement uses TRBV14 and TRBJ1-1; weak D call: TRBD1 (5 bases). Germline V gene lookup returns CDR1 SGHDN and CDR2 FVKESK. The CDR3 extends over 18 amino acids. Trimming cost V 1 base and J 0 bases, with 18 bases left between them. CDR3 sequence: CASSQGIGGSGVNTEAFF. The CDR3 DNA is TGTGCCAGCAGCCAAGGAATTGGGGGTTCTGGAGTGAACACTGAAGCTTTCTTT. The variable domain in full, with the rest retrieved from reference TRBV14 and TRBJ1-1, is EAGVTQFPSHSVIEKGQTVTLRCDPISGHDNLYWYRRVMGKEIKFLLHFVKESKQDESGMPNNRFLAERTGGTYSTLKVQPAELEDSGVYFCASSQGIGGSGVNTEAFFGQGTRLTVV.

The table lists this clonotype with a few counts. DNA for the CDR3: TGTGCCAGCAGTCTATACACTAGCGGGGAGAACACCGGGGAGCTGTTTTTT. Encoded protein: CASSLYTSGENTGELFF. The V call is TRBV12-3 or TRBV12-4, the J call TRBJ2-2; TRBD2 agrees at 10 bases. This CDR3 contains 17 residues. Trimming removed 5 bases from V and 1 base from J; junction bases left unmatched: 7.

The chain employs TRBV12-3 or TRBV12-4 and TRBJ2-1; TRBD2 might be the D (6 bases). The V and J ends lost 6 bases and 6 bases respectively, with 21 bases between them. The CDR3 spans 16 residues. In DNA form, the CDR3 reads TGTGCCAGCAGGCATTTGGGACGCGGGACCATCAATGAGCAGTTCTTC. As protein: CASRHLGRGTINEQFF.

The chain is built from TRBV9 and TRBJ2-1; TRBD2 agrees at 8 bases. This CDR3 comprises 16 residues. V shed 3 bases, J shed 2 bases, and the junction held 7 bases outside the gene matches. The V gene's germline CDR1 is SGDLS and CDR2 YYNGEE. The DNA for the CDR3 is TGTGCCAGCAGCGCCAATAGCGGGAACCCCTACAATGAGCAGTTCTTC. Translated: CASSANSGNPYNEQFF.

The genes are TRBV7-2 and TRBJ2-7; 8 bases fit TRBD2. The CDR3 sequence is 16 residues long. In germline, CDR1 is SGHTA, CDR2 FQGNSA. Trimming took 1 base from V and 5 from J; bases not matched to a gene: 10. The CDR3 region is CASSLEGESGRHEQYF. CDR3 nucleotides: TGTGCCAGCAGCTTAGAGGGGGAAAGCGGGAGACACGAGCAGTACTTC.

This sequence joins TRBV19 and TRBJ2-3, with a tentative D call TRBD1 (5 bases). Germline V lookup: CDR1 LNHDA, CDR2 SQIVND (reference sequence). V gave up 4 bases and J gave up 2 bases, with 13 bases separating them. The CDR3 sequence is 15 residues long. The CDR3 protein is CASSRGSKFTDTQYF. Written as DNA, the CDR3 is TGTGCCAGTAGTAGGGGCTCAAAGTTCACAGATACGCAGTATTTT.

This clonotype was found many times. The CDR3 loop reads CASSHGWDRVPKNIQYF. In nucleotides, the CDR3 is TGCGCCAGCAGCCATGGATGGGACAGGGTACCCAAAAACATTCAGTACTTC. The chain uses TRBV4-1 and TRBJ2-4; TRBD1 agrees at 9 bases. CDR3 length equals 17 residues. V trimming: 3 bases; J trimming: 2 bases; junction bases outside the gene matches: 8. The germline gives CDR1 MGHRA, CDR2 YSYEKL.

This clonotype was recorded at least ten times. This sequence joins TRBV9 and TRBJ2-3; D tentatively fits TRBD1 or TRBD2 (6 bases each). Germline V lookup: CDR1 SGDLS, CDR2 YYNGEE. The CDR3 is 15 residues long. V was trimmed by 2 bases and J by 10 bases, leaving 20 bases between them. CDR3 nucleotides: TGTGCCAGCAGCGTCGAAGGGGGGAGCGGGCGGTCGCAGTATTTT. Protein product: CASSVEGGSGRSQYF.

This clonotype was seen a few times. The gene calls are TRBV7-3 and TRBJ2-1, with no clear D. The length of the CDR3 is 13 residues. CDR1 is SGHTA, CDR2 FQGTGA, per germline. Between the trimmed V and J ends, which lost 5 bases and 3 bases, there was a span of 8 bases. In nucleotides, the CDR3 is TGTGCCAGCAGCCCAAATGGCTACAATGAGCAGTTCTTC. The encoded protein is CASSPNGYNEQFF.

J is TRBJ2-3 and V is TRBV28; D not resolved. V lost 3 bases and J 6 bases, leaving 13 bases between the germline ends. From germline, CDR1 is MDHEN and CDR2 SYDVKM. The CDR3 covers 14 residues. CDR3 bases: TGTGCCAGCAGTTTTCTCCTACCGAGGGATACGCAGTATTTT. Residues: CASSFLLPRDTQYF.

This chain connects TRBV15 to TRBJ2-1, with 11 nucleotides matching TRBD2. CDR3 length equals 17 residues. The V gene end was trimmed by 2 bases and the J gene end by 2 bases; junction bases not matched to a gene: 5. Germline CDR1 reads LNHNV; CDR2 reads YYDKDF (reference sequence). Here the CDR3 reads CATSRSTGLAAYNEQFF. CDR3 sequence (DNA): TGTGCCACCAGCAGATCCACGGGACTAGCGGCCTACAATGAGCAGTTCTTC.

This clonotype was seen more than once but under ten times. The gene calls are TRBV12-3 or TRBV12-4 and TRBJ2-7; 10 bases align to TRBD1. The CDR3 totals 15 residues. V was pared by 5 bases and J by 7 bases, with 11 bases of the junction left unmatched. CDR3: CASSLRQGAIVEQYF. The CDR3 nucleotides read TGTGCCAGCAGTCTTCGACAGGGGGCAATTGTTGAGCAGTACTTC.

This sequence joins TRBV4-3 and TRBJ2-2; no firm D call. Trimming shortened V by 0 bases and J by 5 bases, and 10 bases separated the two germline ends. Germline CDR1 is LGHNA and CDR2 is YSLEER. CDR3 length: 15 residues. CDR3 nucleotide sequence: TGCGCCAGCAGCCAAGATCGGCAGCCAACCGGGGAGCTGTTTTTT. Its protein product is CASSQDRQPTGELFF.

This clonotype appeared a few times. V gene TRBV12-3 or TRBV12-4 combines with J gene TRBJ2-5; the D call may be TRBD1 or TRBD2 (5 bases each). V dropped 5 bases and J dropped 5 bases, with 18 bases sitting between them. This CDR3 comprises 15 residues. In DNA, the CDR3 is TGTGCCAGCAGTCCCTTGGGACGCCCTACGGAGACCCAGTACTTC. Translating it yields CASSPLGRPTETQYF.

The chain joins TRBV7-9 to TRBJ2-7; tentatively, D is TRBD1 (5 bases). With 5 bases removed from V and 7 bases from J, the gap between germline ends came to 21 bases. The CDR3 has 15 amino acids. Germline V gives CDR1 SEHNR, CDR2 FQNEAQ (reference sequence). The CDR3, as DNA: TGTGCCAGCAGCCCCCCAGGGCACCCCGGGTGGGAGCAGTACTTC. It translates to CASSPPGHPGWEQYF.

In its sample, this clonotype was seen a few times. The V call is TRBV5-1, the J call TRBJ2-7; TRBD1 might be the D (5 bases). This CDR3 contains 15 residues. From germline, CDR1 is SGHRS and CDR2 YFSETQ. V was trimmed by 4 bases and J by 3 bases, leaving 17 bases between them. The CDR3 bases are TGCGCCAGCAGCCCGACAGATCGTGAAGGCTACGAGCAGTACTTC. Translation: CASSPTDREGYEQYF.

This chain connects TRBV7-9 to TRBJ2-1; TRBD2 aligns across 9 bases. Trimming cost V 8 bases and J 7 bases; bases outside gene matches: 9. CDR1 is SEHNR, CDR2 FQNEAQ, per germline (reference sequence). CDR3 length equals 14 residues. The CDR3 reads CASSAGGRWNEQFF. For the CDR3, the DNA is TGTGCCAGCTCGGCGGGGGGGCGCTGGAATGAGCAGTTCTTC.

The chain carries TRBV12-3 or TRBV12-4 and TRBJ1-6, with D possibly TRBD1 on 6 matching bases. The CDR3 contains 15 residues. The V and J ends lost 2 bases and 7 bases respectively, with 12 bases between them. CDR3 sequence reads: CASSLTRGRNSPLHF. The CDR3 DNA reads as TGTGCCAGCAGTTTAACACGGGGGCGGAATTCACCCCTCCACTTT.

The V gene is TRBV12-3 or TRBV12-4, the J gene TRBJ2-2; 10 bases are shared with TRBD2. Trimming at V came to 6 bases and at J to 8 bases, leaving 6 bases not matched to a gene. The CDR3 has 14 residues. The CDR3 loop reads CASRASGSSGELFF. In nucleotides, the CDR3 is TGTGCCAGCAGGGCTAGCGGGAGCTCTGGGGAGCTGTTTTTT.

This clonotype was found a few times. V usage is TRBV20-1 and J usage is TRBJ2-1; D may be TRBD1 (6 bases). The germline gives CDR1 DFQATT, CDR2 SNEGSKA (reference sequence). V gave up 6 bases and J gave up 2 bases, with 17 bases separating them. The CDR3 consists of 15 residues. The DNA of the CDR3 is TGCAGTGCGGGTCAGGGGTTAATGGCCTACAATGAGCAGTTCTTC. Residues: CSAGQGLMAYNEQFF.

The chain employs TRBV4-2 and TRBJ1-1; 8 bases align to TRBD1. The trim removed 1 base at V and 3 bases at J, leaving 4 bases unmatched. This CDR3 spans 15 amino acids. Germline V gene data show CDR1 as LGHNA and CDR2 as YNFKEQ. CDR3 protein: CASSQAGGQDTEAFF. CDR3 nucleotides: TGTGCCAGCAGCCAAGCAGGGGGCCAGGACACTGAAGCTTTCTTT.